These 6 T cell receptor beta chains came from one sample sequenced in a study of blood T cell repertoires in COVID-19. Here immunoSEQ multiplex PCR was the method, and the copy in TCRdb shows in-frame clones only, minus some. This sample has about 430,000 clones; roughly 89% occur once, and the top ten carry roughly 0.84%. What was sequenced was peripheral blood. The receptors come from a man younger than 35 with COVID-19, enrolled during active disease.

V and J are TRBV15 and TRBJ2-5; D not certain. The V gene lost 1 base and the J gene lost 5 bases, with 5 bases spanning the gap. The V gene's germline CDR1 is LNHNV and CDR2 YYDKDF (reference sequence). CDR3 length: 12 amino acids. CDR3 sequence (DNA): TGTGCCACCAGCAGAGCGTTGGAGACCCAGTACTTC. It is translated as CATSRALETQYF.

V usage is TRBV11-2 and J usage is TRBJ1-1; 9 bases fit TRBD1. V trimming: 1 base; J trimming: 4 bases; junction bases outside the gene matches: 4. The length of the CDR3 is 15 residues. The germline gives CDR1 SGHAT, CDR2 FQNNGV. This CDR3 is CASSLAGTGFTEAFF. For the CDR3, the DNA is TGTGCCAGCAGCTTAGCCGGGACAGGGTTCACTGAAGCTTTCTTT.

The V call is TRBV19, the J call TRBJ1-5; 8 bases agree with TRBD1. This CDR3 is 17 amino acids long. V shed 5 bases and J 4 bases; nucleotides not matched to a gene: 13. Germline loops: CDR1 LNHDA, CDR2 SQIVND (reference sequence). This CDR3 is CASSPPSGGSLNQPQHF. DNA of the CDR3: TGTGCCAGTAGTCCCCCGTCAGGGGGCTCCCTAAATCAGCCCCAGCATTTT.

The V gene is TRBV24-1, the J gene TRBJ2-5; 8 bases match TRBD2. The J segment lost 5 bases and the V segment lost 4 bases, leaving 11 bases of the junction unmatched. Germline lookup yields CDR1 KGHDR and CDR2 SFDVKD. This CDR3 is 16 amino acids long. The CDR3: CATSETSGSPRETQYF. The CDR3 DNA sequence: TGTGCCACCAGTGAAACTAGCGGCAGCCCCAGGGAGACCCAGTACTTC.

The gene calls are TRBV19 and TRBJ2-7; D perhaps matches TRBD2 (6 bases). Trimming pared 5 bases from V and 2 bases from J, leaving 16 bases between. This CDR3 has 15 amino acids. Germline V lookup: CDR1 LNHDA, CDR2 SQIVND (reference sequence). The CDR3 sequence: CASSSGPGLPYEQYF. CDR3 nucleotides: TGTGCCAGTAGTTCTGGACCGGGACTCCCCTACGAGCAGTACTTC.

This chain uses TRBV3-1 (or the pseudogene TRBV3-2) with TRBJ2-3; unclear D gene. V shed 4 bases and J shed 3 bases, with 14 bases lying between them. Germline CDR1 is LGHDT and CDR2 is YNNKEL (reference sequence). The CDR3 runs 15 residues. The CDR3 spells CASSPGDSETDTQYF. The CDR3 region has the DNA TGTGCCAGCAGCCCTGGAGATAGTGAGACAGATACGCAGTATTTT.